What follows describes a single T cell receptor beta chain. The antigen remains undetermined. This sample was taken from a study of cytomegalovirus exposure and HLA in healthy donors. The CDR3 runs 18 residues. Germline-derived CDR1 and CDR2 are LGHNA and YSLEER. With V trimmed by 4 bases and J by 7 bases, 21 bases remained unmatched. Overall study results and limits: Per a later analysis, 18,000 or so TCR beta sequences showed association with HLA alleles at 0.05 false discovery rate. Analysis was carried out at a later point, and it linked a missense DCLRE1C variant to TCR beta V- and J-gene trimming.

PCR employed 60 Vbeta and 13 Jbeta primers. Clones were read by immunoSEQ multiplex PCR, and TCRdb kept only the in-frame ones, dropping some. The sample contains nearly 110,000 clones, around 85% of which appear only once. The sequencing input was PBMCs. This sequence originates from a man aged 55 to 70 in good health and CMV-seronegative. The rearrangement uses TRBV4-3 and TRBJ1-2, with 7 bases identical to TRBD1. CDR3 coding DNA: TGCGCCAGCAGCCCCGACCCCCGTCCCCTCGACAGGGCGGGTGGCTACACCTTC. Its protein product is CASSPDPRPLDRAGGYTF.